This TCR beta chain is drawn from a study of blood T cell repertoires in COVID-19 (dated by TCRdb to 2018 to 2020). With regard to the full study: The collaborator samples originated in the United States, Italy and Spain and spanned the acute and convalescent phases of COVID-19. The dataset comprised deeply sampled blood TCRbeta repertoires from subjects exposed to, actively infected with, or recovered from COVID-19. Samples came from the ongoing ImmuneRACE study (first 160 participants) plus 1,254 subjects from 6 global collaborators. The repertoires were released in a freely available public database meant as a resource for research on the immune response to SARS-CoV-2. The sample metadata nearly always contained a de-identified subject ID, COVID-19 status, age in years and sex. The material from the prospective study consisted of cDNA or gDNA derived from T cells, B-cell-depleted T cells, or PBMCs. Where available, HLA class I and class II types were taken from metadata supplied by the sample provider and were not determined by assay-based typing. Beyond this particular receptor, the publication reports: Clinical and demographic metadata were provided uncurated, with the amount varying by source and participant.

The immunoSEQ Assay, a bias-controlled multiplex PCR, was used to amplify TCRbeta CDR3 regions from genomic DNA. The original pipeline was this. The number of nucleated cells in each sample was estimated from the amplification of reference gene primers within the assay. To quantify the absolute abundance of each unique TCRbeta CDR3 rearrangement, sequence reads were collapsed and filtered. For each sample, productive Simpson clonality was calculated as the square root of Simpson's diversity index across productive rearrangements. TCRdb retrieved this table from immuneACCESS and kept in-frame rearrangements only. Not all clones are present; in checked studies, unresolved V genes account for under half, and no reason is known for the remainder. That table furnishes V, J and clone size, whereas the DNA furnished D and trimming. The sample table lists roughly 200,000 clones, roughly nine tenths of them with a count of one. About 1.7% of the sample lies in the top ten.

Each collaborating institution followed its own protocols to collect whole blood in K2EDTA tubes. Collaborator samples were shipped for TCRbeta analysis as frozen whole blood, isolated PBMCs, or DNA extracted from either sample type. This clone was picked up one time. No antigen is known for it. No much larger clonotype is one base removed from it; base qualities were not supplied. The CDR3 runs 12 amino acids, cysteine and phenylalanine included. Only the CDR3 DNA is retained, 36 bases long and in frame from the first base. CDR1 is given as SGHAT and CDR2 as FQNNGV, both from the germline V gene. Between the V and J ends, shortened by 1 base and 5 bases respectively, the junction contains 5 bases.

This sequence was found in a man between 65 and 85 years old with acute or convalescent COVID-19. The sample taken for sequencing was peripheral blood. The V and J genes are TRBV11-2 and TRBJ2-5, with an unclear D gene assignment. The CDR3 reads CASSLAVETQYF. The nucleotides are TGTGCCAGCAGCTTAGCGGTGGAGACCCAGTACTTC. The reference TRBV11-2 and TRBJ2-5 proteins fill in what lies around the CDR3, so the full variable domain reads EAGVAQSPRYKIIEKRQSVAFWCNPISGHATLYWYQQILGQGPKLLIQFQNNGVVDDSQLPKDRFSAERLKGVDSTLKIQPAKLEDSAVYLCASSLAVETQYFGPGTRLLVL.